This T cell receptor (beta chain) was recovered during a study of blood T cell repertoires in COVID-19. Profiling relied on immunoSEQ multiplex PCR, and the TCRdb table lists in-frame clones only, not all of them. The repertoire consists of approximately 90,000 clones, with over 70% occurring once and the leading ten covering roughly 25%. CDR1 is SGHDT and CDR2 is YYEEEE in the germline V gene. V lost 3 bases to trimming and J lost 1 base, with 8 bases between them. The CDR3 sequence is 13 residues long. Sequencing was carried out using peripheral blood. This chain links TRBV5-6 with TRBJ2-7; D is unresolved. The receptor was derived from a man older than 75 with active or convalescent COVID-19. The CDR3 DNA is TGTGCCAGCAGCTCCAGGCCTTCCTACGAGCAGTACTTC. Amino acid sequence: CASSSRPSYEQYF.